Listed below are T cell receptor beta chains from one sample, sequenced in a study of OX40 agonist ivuxolimab in advanced cancers. Measured with immunoSEQ multiplex PCR; TCRdb has only the in-frame clones, and not every one. The data contain roughly 100,000 clones, roughly 90% of them singletons. The starting material was CD4+ or CD8+ T cells sorted from blood, obtained in a trial of the OX40 agonist ivuxolimab. The receptors derive from an adult with an advanced solid tumor such as melanoma, head and neck, liver or kidney cancer. The CDR3 runs from the conserved cysteine through the conserved F or W. The D gene is left open where the match is weak. Not every row has a clone size; where given, it reads once, few, many or a size class.

j_gene: TRBJ2-5; abundance: NA; v_gene: TRBV5-5; d_gene: TRBD1; CDR3aa: CASSTGQGQQETQYF; CDR3nt: TGTGCCAGCAGCACCGGACAGGGTCAACAAGAGACCCAGTACTTC
j_gene: TRBJ2-5; abundance: once; v_gene: TRBV7-8; d_gene: NA; CDR3aa: CASSLEAHSSGQETQYF; CDR3nt: TGTGCCAGCAGCTTAGAGGCTCACAGTTCAGGTCAAGAGACCCAGTACTTC
j_gene: TRBJ2-3; abundance: few; v_gene: TRBV7-3; d_gene: NA; CDR3aa: CASSREPAAITDTQYF; CDR3nt: TGTGCCAGCAGCCGAGAACCTGCAGCTATCACAGATACGCAGTATTTT
j_gene: TRBJ1-2; abundance: NA; v_gene: TRBV6-1; d_gene: NA; CDR3aa: CASSDQRGGATDYGYTF; CDR3nt: TGTGCCAGCAGTGACCAAAGGGGGGGGGCAACTGACTATGGCTACACCTTC
j_gene: TRBJ2-5; abundance: NA; v_gene: TRBV4-2; d_gene: NA; CDR3aa: CASSQGLGTREETQYF; CDR3nt: TGTGCCAGCAGCCAAGGGCTCGGGACCCGAGAAGAGACCCAGTACTTC
j_gene: TRBJ1-2; abundance: NA; v_gene: TRBV19; d_gene: NA; CDR3aa: CATQGVGTGSYGYTF; CDR3nt: TGTGCCACCCAGGGAGTAGGGACTGGTTCCTATGGCTACACCTTC
j_gene: TRBJ1-5; abundance: NA; v_gene: TRBV30; d_gene: NA; CDR3aa: CAWSVGVGSNQPQHF; CDR3nt: TGTGCCTGGAGTGTAGGAGTAGGTAGCAATCAGCCCCAGCATTTT
j_gene: TRBJ1-5; abundance: NA; v_gene: TRBV7-2; d_gene: NA; CDR3aa: CASSLARDNNQPQHF; CDR3nt: TGTGCCAGCAGCTTAGCGAGGGACAACAATCAGCCCCAGCATTTT
j_gene: TRBJ2-7; abundance: NA; v_gene: TRBV5-1; d_gene: NA; CDR3aa: CATSLGRGETYEQYF; CDR3nt: TGCGCGACCTCTCTAGGCAGGGGGGAAACCTACGAGCAGTACTTC
j_gene: TRBJ1-3; abundance: NA; v_gene: TRBV9; d_gene: NA; CDR3aa: CASSVGSHSGNTIYF; CDR3nt: TGTGCCAGCAGCGTAGGATCTCACTCTGGAAACACCATATATTTT
j_gene: TRBJ2-3; abundance: NA; v_gene: TRBV6-6; d_gene: NA; CDR3aa: CASSLRSTDTQYF; CDR3nt: TGTGCCAGTTCTCTCCGTAGCACAGATACGCAGTATTTT
j_gene: TRBJ1-1; abundance: NA; v_gene: TRBV9; d_gene: NA; CDR3aa: CASSVMGAREAFF; CDR3nt: TGTGCCAGCAGCGTAATGGGGGCCAGGGAAGCTTTCTTT
j_gene: TRBJ1-5; abundance: few; v_gene: TRBV10-3; d_gene: NA; CDR3aa: CAISGGGYGNQPQHF; CDR3nt: TGTGCCATCAGTGGTGGGGGTTATGGCAATCAGCCCCAGCATTTT
j_gene: TRBJ2-7; abundance: NA; v_gene: TRBV6-1; d_gene: NA; CDR3aa: CASRTPSYEQYF; CDR3nt: TGTGCCAGCAGGACCCCTAGCTACGAGCAGTACTTC
j_gene: TRBJ1-3; abundance: NA; v_gene: TRBV5-5; d_gene: NA; CDR3aa: CASSLYQAGNTIYF; CDR3nt: TGTGCCAGCAGCTTGTATCAGGCTGGAAACACCATATATTTT
j_gene: TRBJ2-7; abundance: NA; v_gene: TRBV4-3; d_gene: TRBD1; CDR3aa: CASSRVGQAALSYEQYF; CDR3nt: TGCGCCAGCAGCCGCGTGGGACAGGCGGCCTTATCCTACGAGCAGTACTTC
j_gene: TRBJ1-4; abundance: medium-sized; v_gene: TRBV7-9; d_gene: NA; CDR3aa: CASSFLEKLFF; CDR3nt: TGTGCCAGCAGCTTTCTTGAAAAACTGTTTTTT
j_gene: TRBJ2-7; abundance: NA; v_gene: TRBV13; d_gene: NA; CDR3aa: CASSLFRANEQYF; CDR3nt: TGTGCCAGCAGCTTATTTAGGGCGAACGAGCAGTACTTC
j_gene: TRBJ2-7; abundance: NA; v_gene: TRBV5-1; d_gene: NA; CDR3aa: CASSFEGHEQYF; CDR3nt: TGCGCCAGCAGCTTTGAAGGGCACGAGCAGTACTTC
j_gene: TRBJ2-6; abundance: NA; v_gene: TRBV5-6; d_gene: NA; CDR3aa: CASGSCKSQSRANVLTF; CDR3nt: TGTGCCAGCGGGAGCTGCAAGTCACAAAGTCGGGCCAACGTCCTGACTTTC
j_gene: TRBJ2-5; abundance: NA; v_gene: TRBV10-3; d_gene: NA; CDR3aa: CAISEDNRQETQYF; CDR3nt: TGTGCCATCAGTGAGGACAACCGCCAAGAGACCCAGTACTTC
j_gene: TRBJ1-4; abundance: few; v_gene: TRBV14; d_gene: NA; CDR3aa: CASSQVALEKLFF; CDR3nt: TGTGCCAGCAGCCAAGTAGCCTTGGAAAAACTGTTTTTT
j_gene: TRBJ1-3; abundance: once; v_gene: TRBV19; d_gene: TRBD1; CDR3aa: CASSRPPQGTSNTIYF; CDR3nt: TGTGCCAGTAGTAGACCTCCACAGGGGACTTCAAACACCATATATTTT
j_gene: TRBJ2-7; abundance: NA; v_gene: TRBV28; d_gene: NA; CDR3aa: CASSSTSGRPMYEQYF; CDR3nt: TGTGCCAGCAGTTCAACTTCCGGACGCCCGATGTACGAGCAGTACTTC
j_gene: TRBJ2-3; abundance: NA; v_gene: TRBV11-2; d_gene: TRBD2; CDR3aa: CASSSIAGRTDTQYF; CDR3nt: TGTGCCAGCAGCTCAATAGCGGGGCGCACAGATACGCAGTATTTT
j_gene: TRBJ2-5; abundance: NA; v_gene: TRBV6-6; d_gene: NA; CDR3aa: CASETDQETQYF; CDR3nt: TGTGCCAGCGAGACAGACCAAGAGACCCAGTACTTC
j_gene: TRBJ1-6; abundance: NA; v_gene: TRBV5-6; d_gene: NA; CDR3aa: CASSWEQNSPLHF; CDR3nt: TGTGCCAGCAGCTGGGAACAGAATTCACCCCTCCACTTT
j_gene: TRBJ1-1; abundance: once; v_gene: TRBV28; d_gene: NA; CDR3aa: CASSPPDGLNTEAFF; CDR3nt: TGTGCCAGCAGTCCCCCGGACGGATTGAACACTGAAGCTTTCTTT
j_gene: TRBJ2-3; abundance: NA; v_gene: TRBV27; d_gene: TRBD1; CDR3aa: CASSMYNRGTSTDTQYF; CDR3nt: TGTGCCAGCAGTATGTACAACAGGGGAACTAGCACAGATACGCAGTATTTT
j_gene: TRBJ2-1; abundance: NA; v_gene: TRBV23-1; d_gene: NA; CDR3aa: CASSQFQSAGREAFF; CDR3nt: TGCGCCAGCAGTCAATTCCAATCGGCGGGTAGGGAAGCGTTCTTC
j_gene: TRBJ2-6; abundance: NA; v_gene: TRBV27; d_gene: TRBD1; CDR3aa: CASPQGSLSGANVLTF; CDR3nt: TGTGCCAGCCCACAGGGGTCCCTCTCTGGGGCCAACGTCCTGACTTTC
j_gene: TRBJ2-2; abundance: NA; v_gene: TRBV29-1; d_gene: TRBD2; CDR3aa: CSVEAVAGAGELFF; CDR3nt: TGCAGCGTTGAAGCTGTAGCGGGGGCCGGGGAGCTGTTTTTT
j_gene: TRBJ2-7; abundance: few; v_gene: TRBV27; d_gene: TRBD2; CDR3aa: CASSPFLAGGSPYEQYF; CDR3nt: TGTGCCAGCAGTCCGTTTCTAGCGGGGGGGTCGCCCTACGAGCAGTACTTC
j_gene: TRBJ2-7; abundance: NA; v_gene: TRBV28; d_gene: NA; CDR3aa: CASSLSSTSNSYEQYF; CDR3nt: TGTGCCAGCAGTTTGTCGAGTACAAGTAACTCCTACGAGCAGTACTTC
j_gene: TRBJ2-5; abundance: NA; v_gene: TRBV5-1; d_gene: NA; CDR3aa: CASSSPPKETQYF; CDR3nt: TGCGCCAGCAGTTCTCCTCCCAAGGAGACCCAGTACTTC
j_gene: TRBJ2-3; abundance: NA; v_gene: TRBV18; d_gene: NA; CDR3aa: CASSPPGLSSTDTQYF; CDR3nt: TGTGCCAGCTCACCTCCGGGCCTATCTAGCACAGATACGCAGTATTTT
j_gene: TRBJ1-5; abundance: NA; v_gene: TRBV5-5; d_gene: NA; CDR3aa: CASSLYSSNQPQHF; CDR3nt: TGTGCCAGCAGCTTATATAGTAGCAATCAGCCCCAGCATTTT
j_gene: TRBJ1-2; abundance: NA; v_gene: TRBV28; d_gene: NA; CDR3aa: CASSLSYGGGYTF; CDR3nt: TGTGCCAGCAGTTTATCGTACGGGGGTGGCTACACCTTC
j_gene: TRBJ2-7; abundance: NA; v_gene: TRBV11-2; d_gene: NA; CDR3aa: CASSLGRTGYEQYF; CDR3nt: TGTGCCAGCAGCTTAGGTCGGACGGGCTACGAGCAGTACTTC
j_gene: TRBJ2-5; abundance: once; v_gene: TRBV7-2; d_gene: TRBD2; CDR3aa: CASSAPWGGTQYF; CDR3nt: TGTGCCAGCAGCGCTCCCTGGGGGGGGACCCAGTACTTC
j_gene: TRBJ2-3; abundance: NA; v_gene: TRBV7-8; d_gene: TRBD1; CDR3aa: CASRKTGGGTDTQYF; CDR3nt: TGTGCCAGCAGGAAGACAGGGGGAGGCACAGATACGCAGTATTTT
j_gene: TRBJ1-5; abundance: few; v_gene: TRBV10-3; d_gene: NA; CDR3aa: CAISESVRGVNQPQHF; CDR3nt: TGTGCCATCAGTGAGTCGGTTAGAGGAGTCAATCAGCCCCAGCATTTT
j_gene: TRBJ1-1; abundance: NA; v_gene: TRBV7-2; d_gene: TRBD1; CDR3aa: CASSKDRENTEAFF; CDR3nt: TGTGCCAGCAGCAAGGACAGGGAGAACACTGAAGCTTTCTTT
j_gene: TRBJ2-1; abundance: once; v_gene: TRBV7-9; d_gene: NA; CDR3aa: CASSFSRGWDEQFF; CDR3nt: TGTGCCAGCAGCTTCAGCAGGGGCTGGGATGAGCAGTTCTTC
j_gene: TRBJ2-2; abundance: NA; v_gene: TRBV10-3; d_gene: TRBD2; CDR3aa: CAITGGTNTGELFF; CDR3nt: TGTGCCATCACCGGGGGGACGAACACCGGGGAGCTGTTTTTT
j_gene: TRBJ2-7; abundance: NA; v_gene: TRBV6-1; d_gene: TRBD1; CDR3aa: CASSRLQGGVYEQYF; CDR3nt: TGTGCCAGCAGCCGCCTACAGGGGGGCGTCTACGAGCAGTACTTC
j_gene: TRBJ2-7; abundance: NA; v_gene: TRBV28; d_gene: NA; CDR3aa: CASSSPPKPTVYEQYF; CDR3nt: TGTGCCAGCAGTTCCCCACCTAAACCCACCGTTTACGAGCAGTACTTC
j_gene: TRBJ1-2; abundance: once; v_gene: TRBV6-1; d_gene: NA; CDR3aa: CASTGLGGSGTF; CDR3nt: TGTGCCAGCACCGGCCTCGGGGGCTCTGGTACCTTC
j_gene: TRBJ1-1; abundance: NA; v_gene: TRBV11-2; d_gene: NA; CDR3aa: CASRRGWKDTEAFF; CDR3nt: TGTGCCAGCAGAAGAGGGTGGAAGGACACTGAAGCTTTCTTT
j_gene: TRBJ1-4; abundance: NA; v_gene: TRBV14; d_gene: NA; CDR3aa: CASSQVFEKLFF; CDR3nt: TGTGCCAGCAGCCAAGTATTTGAAAAACTGTTTTTT
j_gene: TRBJ1-1; abundance: NA; v_gene: TRBV10-2; d_gene: NA; CDR3aa: CASSPNREGEAFF; CDR3nt: TGCGCCAGCAGCCCCAACAGGGAAGGAGAAGCTTTCTTT
j_gene: TRBJ2-7; abundance: NA; v_gene: TRBV7-9; d_gene: TRBD1; CDR3aa: CASSTRQGKDEQYF; CDR3nt: TGTGCCAGCAGCACTAGACAGGGGAAGGACGAGCAGTACTTC